The rows below give T cell receptor beta chains drawn from one sample of a study of blood T cell repertoires in COVID-19. TCRdb's copy holds only in-frame clones and misses some; the assay was immunoSEQ multiplex PCR. The table includes about 280,000 clones, about four fifths detected once. Input material: PBMCs or T cells enriched from blood (not recorded which). All receptors come from a man in his forties who had been exposed to COVID-19. Both conserved end residues are part of each CDR3. A D gene is named only where the DNA matches it firmly. Expanded clones get a size class; other rows say once, few or many, or leave the size out.

size: .
V: TRBV4-1
J: TRBJ2-7
D: TRBD1
CDR3: CASSQDGGQGRRLQYF
DNA: TGCGCCAGCAGCCAAGATGGGGGACAGGGAAGGAGGCTCCAGTACTTC

size: .
V: TRBV6-5
J: TRBJ2-1
D: TRBD2
CDR3: CASSYGLAGVNEQFF
DNA: TGTGCCAGCAGTTACGGACTAGCGGGAGTTAATGAGCAGTTCTTC

size: .
V: TRBV5-6
J: TRBJ2-5
D: .
CDR3: CASSPFRIGISQETQYF
DNA: TGTGCCAGCAGCCCGTTCAGGATTGGAATTTCTCAAGAGACCCAGTACTTC

size: .
V: TRBV7-9
J: TRBJ2-3
D: TRBD2
CDR3: CATFATSGNEEDTQYF
DNA: TGTGCCACCTTCGCGACTAGCGGGAATGAGGAAGATACGCAGTATTTT

size: .
V: TRBV10-3
J: TRBJ2-2
D: .
CDR3: CAIRIGGNTGELFF
DNA: TGTGCCATCAGGATAGGGGGGAACACCGGGGAGCTGTTTTTT

size: .
V: TRBV30
J: TRBJ2-7
D: .
CDR3: CAWAGTYDEQYF
DNA: TGTGCCTGGGCGGGAACTTACGACGAGCAGTACTTC

size: .
V: TRBV29-1
J: TRBJ2-7
D: .
CDR3: CSVPVFGQGINEQYF
DNA: TGCAGCGTACCCGTTTTCGGGCAGGGGATTAACGAGCAGTACTTC

size: many
V: TRBV6-5
J: TRBJ2-7
D: .
CDR3: CASSYSGVTDYEQYF
DNA: TGTGCCAGCAGTTACTCGGGTGTGACAGATTACGAGCAGTACTTC

size: many
V: TRBV7-2
J: TRBJ1-5
D: .
CDR3: CASSGKGTWSNQPQHF
DNA: TGTGCCAGCAGCGGGAAGGGGACTTGGAGCAATCAGCCCCAGCATTTT

size: .
V: TRBV18
J: TRBJ2-5
D: .
CDR3: CASSRSAGKETQYF
DNA: TGTGCCAGCTCACGAAGTGCGGGGAAAGAGACCCAGTACTTC

size: .
V: TRBV30
J: TRBJ1-5
D: .
CDR3: CAFTTSINQPQHF
DNA: TGTGCCTTTACCACGAGCATCAATCAGCCCCAGCATTTT

size: once
V: TRBV11-3
J: TRBJ1-1
D: .
CDR3: CASSRSPQAFF
DNA: TGTGCCAGCAGCCGGAGCCCCCAAGCTTTCTTT

size: .
V: TRBV30
J: TRBJ2-1
D: .
CDR3: CAWSDRDEQFF
DNA: TGTGCCTGGAGTGACCGGGATGAGCAGTTCTTC

size: .
V: TRBV28
J: TRBJ2-7
D: TRBD2
CDR3: CASSLPAGGSYEQYF
DNA: TGTGCCAGCAGTTTGCCAGCGGGAGGATCCTACGAGCAGTACTTC

size: .
V: TRBV5-1
J: TRBJ2-1
D: .
CDR3: CASSLPGNEQFF
DNA: TGCGCCAGCAGCCTTCCCGGGAATGAGCAGTTCTTC